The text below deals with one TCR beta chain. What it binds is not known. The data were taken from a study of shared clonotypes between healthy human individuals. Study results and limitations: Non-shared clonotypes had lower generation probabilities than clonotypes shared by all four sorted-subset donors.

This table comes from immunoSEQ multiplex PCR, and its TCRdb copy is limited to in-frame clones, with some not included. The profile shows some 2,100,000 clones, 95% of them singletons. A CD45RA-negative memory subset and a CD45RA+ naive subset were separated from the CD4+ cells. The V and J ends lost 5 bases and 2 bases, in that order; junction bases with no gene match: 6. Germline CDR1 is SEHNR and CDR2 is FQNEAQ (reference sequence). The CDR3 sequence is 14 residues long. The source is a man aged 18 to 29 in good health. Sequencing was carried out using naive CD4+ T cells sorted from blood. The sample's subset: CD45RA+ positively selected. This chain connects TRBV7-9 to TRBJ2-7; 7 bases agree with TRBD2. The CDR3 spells CASSAGDAAYEQYF. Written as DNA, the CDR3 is TGTGCCAGCAGCGCGGGGGACGCAGCCTACGAGCAGTACTTC.